A single sample gave rise to the 2 T cell receptor beta chains below, sequenced in a study of blood T cell repertoires in COVID-19. Clones were read by immunoSEQ multiplex PCR, and TCRdb kept only the in-frame ones, dropping some. The sample has around 70,000 clones; 70% to 90% are singletons. Source material: peripheral blood. Every receptor here comes from a man between 50 and 59 years old with acute or convalescent COVID-19.

The CDR3 DNA sequence: TGTGCCAGCAGCTCCTACAGGGGTGGCTACACCTTC. Its protein product is CASSSYRGGYTF. The chain has TRBV3-1 (or the pseudogene TRBV3-2) and TRBJ1-2; 7 positions match TRBD1. V dropped 5 bases and J dropped 7; count of bases not matched to a gene: 4. The germline V gene encodes CDR1 LGHDT and CDR2 YNNKEL (reference sequence). The CDR3 contains 12 residues.

The CDR3 here is CASSIDPGEGTDTQYF. The CDR3 bases are TGTGCCAGTAGTATAGATCCGGGAGAGGGCACAGATACGCAGTATTTT. The chain uses TRBV19 and TRBJ2-3; a possible D gene is TRBD2 (6 bases). This CDR3 has 16 amino acids. The V gene's germline CDR1 is LNHDA and CDR2 SQIVND (reference sequence). V was clipped by 0 bases and J by 1 base, with 11 bases between them.